This T cell receptor (beta chain) was captured in a study of blood T cell repertoires in COVID-19. The CDR3 has 12 amino acids. V was pared by 6 bases and J by 1 base, with 6 bases between. Germline-derived CDR1 and CDR2 are MDHEN and SYDVKM. Original processing notes: Quantification of nucleated cells was approximated via reference gene primer amplification. Generated by immunoSEQ multiplex PCR, the TCRdb table keeps only in-frame clones and is missing some. The DNA gave D and trimming, while V, J and clone size come from that table. The table lists around 100,000 clones, approximately 78% of them singletons, with around 9.6% in the top ten.

Sample: peripheral blood. This TCR came from a man aged 60 to 75 with active or convalescent COVID-19. J is TRBJ1-1 and V is TRBV28; perhaps TRBD1 as D (6 bases). The CDR3 here is CASRTGNTEAFF. For the CDR3, the DNA is TGTGCCAGCAGGACAGGGAACACTGAAGCTTTCTTT. The full variable domain, rest sourced from reference TRBV28 and TRBJ1-1, is DVKVTQSSRYLVKRTGEKVFLECVQDMDHENMFWYRQDPGLGLRLIYFSYDVKMKEKGDIPEGYSVSREKKERFSLILESASTNQTSMYLCASRTGNTEAFFGQGTRLTVV.